This TCR beta chain is from a study of T cell changes during pregnancy in multiple sclerosis (dated 2019 in TCRdb). Context from the whole study: The study examined how the T cell repertoire changed over the course of pregnancy in women with multiple sclerosis.

Library construction relied on the immunoSEQ multiplex PCR assay. TCRdb provides this immuneACCESS table in a form limited to in-frame rearrangements. Some clones are lacking; in checked studies, under half of them reflect an unresolved V gene, and why the rest are absent is not known. The sample includes 25,000 to 30,000 clones, with more than 75% observed a single time. 6.5% to 8.5% of the sample is taken by the ten largest. The germline V gene (reference sequence) provides CDR1 SGHNT and CDR2 YYREEE. The CDR3, from cysteine to phenylalanine, totals 12 residues. CDR3 DNA is the only sequence kept; it has 36 bases, read in frame from the first base. V drops 4 bases and J drops 12 bases, leaving 17 bases in between. A word on this clone: Its cognate antigen has yet to be identified. No clone much larger than this one lies a single base away; base qualities are absent.

This specimen consisted of CD8+ T cells from peripheral blood mononuclear cells, obtained after pregnancy. The sequence came from a female donor with multiple sclerosis, enrolled in a pregnancy study. The chain links TRBV5-4 with TRBJ2-7; TRBD1 might be the D gene, on 5 matching bases. The CDR3 corresponds to CASSDDRDKLYF. The bases are TGTGCCAGCAGCGATGACAGAGACAAGCTGTACTTC.